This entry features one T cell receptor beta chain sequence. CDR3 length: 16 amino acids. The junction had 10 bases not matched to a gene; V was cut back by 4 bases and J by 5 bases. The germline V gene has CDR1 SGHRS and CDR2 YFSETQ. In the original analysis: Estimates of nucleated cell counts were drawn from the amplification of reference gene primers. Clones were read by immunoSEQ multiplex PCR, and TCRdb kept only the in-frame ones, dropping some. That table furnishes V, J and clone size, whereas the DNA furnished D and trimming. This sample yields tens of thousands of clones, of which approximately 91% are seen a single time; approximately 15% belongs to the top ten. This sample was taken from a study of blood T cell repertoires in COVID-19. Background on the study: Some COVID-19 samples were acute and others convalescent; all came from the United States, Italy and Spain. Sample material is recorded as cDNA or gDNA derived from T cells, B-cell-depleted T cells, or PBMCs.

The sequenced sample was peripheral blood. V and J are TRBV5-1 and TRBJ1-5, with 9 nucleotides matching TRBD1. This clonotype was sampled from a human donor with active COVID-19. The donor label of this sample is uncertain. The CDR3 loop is CASSKETGGTHQPQHF. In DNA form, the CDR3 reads TGCGCCAGCAGCAAAGAAACAGGGGGCACGCATCAGCCCCAGCATTTT.